The T cell receptor (beta chain) described here comes from a study of T cell responses to AZD1222 COVID-19 vaccine. As for this clone: Its antigen is not known.

Study observations and caveats: Targeting of unmutated variant regions was reportedly seen in nearly half of spike-specific TCRs. Spike-specific TCR repertoires showed rising breadth and depth after two AZD1222 doses.

This CDR3 has 16 amino acids. V lost 7 bases to trimming and J lost 0 bases, with 16 bases between them. Per germline, CDR1 MDHEN and CDR2 SYDVKM. Method: immunoSEQ multiplex PCR; TCRdb's copy keeps in-frame clones and lacks some. The table shows roughly 26,000 clones, with 88% occurring only once. J is TRBJ1-5 and V is TRBV28; D is unclear. This clonotype originated in an adult who received the AZD1222 COVID-19 vaccine. The specimen comprised peripheral blood, sampled 28 days after the second AZD1222 dose. The CDR3 loop reads CASKLLSGSSNQPQHF. The DNA of the CDR3 is TGTGCCAGCAAACTCCTCTCTGGAAGTAGCAATCAGCCCCAGCATTTT.